This T cell receptor (beta chain) originates from a study of OX40 agonist ivuxolimab in advanced cancers. Background on the study: Patients undergoing dose escalation presented with hepatocellular carcinoma, melanoma, renal cell or head and neck cancer. Partial responses occurred in three patients (one hepatocellular carcinoma, two cutaneous melanoma).

Any history of autoimmune disease or systemic immunosuppression disqualified patients. In regard to this clone: What it recognizes is unknown.

Study-wide results and caveats: Normalized T-cell clonal expansion was also low in some nonresponders.

TCRdb's table, derived via immunoSEQ multiplex PCR, lists solely in-frame clones and lacks some. The repertoire holds about 40,000 clones, with roughly four fifths as singletons. Deletions cut 6 bases from V and 0 bases from J, with 9 bases between. The germline gives CDR1 LNHNV, CDR2 YYDKDF (reference sequence). The CDR3 has 13 residues. The V gene is TRBV15, the J gene TRBJ2-7; no reliable D call. Specimen: CD4+ or CD8+ T cells sorted from blood, collected in a trial of the OX40 agonist ivuxolimab. This receptor was taken from an adult with an advanced solid tumor such as melanoma, head and neck, liver or kidney cancer. This CDR3 reads CATRNSPSYEQYF. For the CDR3, the DNA is TGTGCCACCAGGAACAGTCCCTCCTACGAGCAGTACTTC.